These T cell receptor beta chains were read from a single sample in a study of post-analysis software for immune sequencing data. TCRdb ran MiXCR on the PCR reads and lists one entry per CDR3 protein. This sample carries about 430,000 distinct CDR3 sequences, approximately 38% of them seen once, and the ten largest clones take 7.5% to 8.5%. The sample consisted of blood. The source is a girl aged 2-10 years with multiple sclerosis. The CDR3 runs from the conserved cysteine through the conserved F or W. Each record gives: V gene, J gene, clone size, D gene, CDR3 DNA, CDR3 protein. The D gene is left open where the match is weak. Clone size is not always given. Where it is, it says once, few, many or a class for expanded clones.

v_gene: TRBV6-5
j_gene: TRBJ2-7
abundance: many
d_gene: NA
CDR3nt: TGTGCCAGCAGCCGGGACACGGTGGGCGAGCAGTACTTC
CDR3aa: CASSRDTVGEQYF

v_gene: TRBV6-1
j_gene: TRBJ2-1
abundance: NA
d_gene: NA
CDR3nt: TGTGCCAGCAGTGAGGCTAATGAGCAGTTCTTC
CDR3aa: CASSEANEQFF

v_gene: TRBV5-1
j_gene: TRBJ2-7
abundance: few
d_gene: NA
CDR3nt: TGCGCCAGCAGCTTGGTTACGACTAGAACCGCCTACGAGCAGTACTTC
CDR3aa: CASSLVTTRTAYEQYF

v_gene: TRBV7-3
j_gene: TRBJ2-3
abundance: once
d_gene: NA
CDR3nt: TGTGCCAGCAGCCCCCTGGGGAGCGGCGCAGATACGCAGTATTTT
CDR3aa: CASSPLGSGADTQYF

v_gene: TRBV12-3/TRBV12-4
j_gene: TRBJ2-5
abundance: few
d_gene: NA
CDR3nt: TGTGCCAGCAGGGATCTTACAGGGTTTGAGGAGACCCAGTACTTC
CDR3aa: CASRDLTGFEETQYF

v_gene: TRBV5-1
j_gene: TRBJ2-4
abundance: NA
d_gene: NA
CDR3nt: TGCGCCAGCAGCGTTGGGACCCAAGGAAAGATAGCCAAAAACACTCAGTACTTC
CDR3aa: CASSVGTQGKIAKNTQYF

v_gene: TRBV29-1
j_gene: TRBJ2-6
abundance: NA
d_gene: NA
CDR3nt: TGCAGCGTTAAAGTGTCTGGGGCCAACGTCCTGACTTTC
CDR3aa: CSVKVSGANVLTF

v_gene: TRBV4-1
j_gene: TRBJ1-4
abundance: NA
d_gene: NA
CDR3nt: TGCGCCAGCAGCCGGACACAGGGACCTAATGAAAAACTGTTTTTT
CDR3aa: CASSRTQGPNEKLFF

v_gene: TRBV30
j_gene: TRBJ1-1
abundance: NA
d_gene: NA
CDR3nt: TGTGCCTGGAGTGGGGGAGCGGTGAACACTGAAGCTTTCTTT
CDR3aa: CAWSGGAVNTEAFF

v_gene: TRBV30
j_gene: TRBJ2-4
abundance: NA
d_gene: NA
CDR3nt: TGTGCCTGGAGTGTAAGATCGGCCGGGATGGGGGCCAAAAACATTCAGTACTTC
CDR3aa: CAWSVRSAGMGAKNIQYF

v_gene: TRBV27
j_gene: TRBJ2-1
abundance: once
d_gene: NA
CDR3nt: TGTGCCAGCAGTCTCACTAGCACCAATGAGCAGTTCTTC
CDR3aa: CASSLTSTNEQFF

v_gene: TRBV9
j_gene: TRBJ2-3
abundance: many
d_gene: NA
CDR3nt: TGTGCCAGCAGCCCCACCAACCCGCAAGATACGCAGTATTTT
CDR3aa: CASSPTNPQDTQYF

v_gene: TRBV7-9
j_gene: TRBJ2-5
abundance: once
d_gene: TRBD1
CDR3nt: TGTGCCAGCAGCTTAGCGGCAGGGGGCGACTTGGAGACCCAGTACTTC
CDR3aa: CASSLAAGGDLETQYF

v_gene: TRBV7-9
j_gene: TRBJ2-7
abundance: NA
d_gene: TRBD2
CDR3nt: TGTGCCAGCAGCTTAAGTGCGGGAGTTTACGAGCAGTACTTC
CDR3aa: CASSLSAGVYEQYF

v_gene: TRBV6-5
j_gene: TRBJ2-1
abundance: NA
d_gene: TRBD2
CDR3nt: TGTGCCAGCAGTTTAGCGGGCCAGTACAATGAGCAGTTCTTC
CDR3aa: CASSLAGQYNEQFF

v_gene: TRBV28
j_gene: TRBJ2-7
abundance: NA
d_gene: NA
CDR3nt: TGTGCCAGCAGCGTCGGCGCCGATCCCTACGAGCAGTACTTC
CDR3aa: CASSVGADPYEQYF

v_gene: TRBV11-2
j_gene: TRBJ2-5
abundance: NA
d_gene: TRBD2
CDR3nt: TGTGCCAGCAGCTTAGCTAGCGGGTGGGTGGGAGAGACCCAGTACTTC
CDR3aa: CASSLASGWVGETQYF

v_gene: TRBV6-1
j_gene: TRBJ2-7
abundance: few
d_gene: TRBD2
CDR3nt: TGTGCCAGCAGTGAAGGGGGGGGCGAGCAGTACTTC
CDR3aa: CASSEGGGEQYF

v_gene: TRBV20-1
j_gene: TRBJ1-6
abundance: few
d_gene: NA
CDR3nt: TGCAGTGCTAGAAGGTCAGAGGATAATTCACCCCTCCACTTT
CDR3aa: CSARRSEDNSPLHF

v_gene: TRBV12-3/TRBV12-4
j_gene: TRBJ2-5
abundance: NA
d_gene: TRBD2
CDR3nt: TGTGCCAGCAGTTCCCGGACTAGCGGGAGGGGGGAGACCCAGTACTTC
CDR3aa: CASSSRTSGRGETQYF

v_gene: TRBV20-1
j_gene: TRBJ1-6
abundance: few
d_gene: NA
CDR3nt: TGCAGTGCTAGAGATAGGGACCGAGCGACGGGTTCACCCCTCCACTTT
CDR3aa: CSARDRDRATGSPLHF

v_gene: TRBV12-3/TRBV12-4
j_gene: TRBJ2-1
abundance: once
d_gene: TRBD2
CDR3nt: TGTGCCAGCAGATACGATAGCGGGGCGGGCAATGAGCAGTTCTTC
CDR3aa: CASRYDSGAGNEQFF

v_gene: TRBV29-1
j_gene: TRBJ1-6
abundance: few
d_gene: NA
CDR3nt: TGCAGCGTTGAAGATCTCAGGGATGGCGTGGAATCACCCCTCCACTTT
CDR3aa: CSVEDLRDGVESPLHF

v_gene: TRBV5-1
j_gene: TRBJ2-2
abundance: NA
d_gene: NA
CDR3nt: TGCGCCAGCACCGGCTTTACTACCGCCGGGGAGCTGTTTTTT
CDR3aa: CASTGFTTAGELFF

v_gene: TRBV12-3/TRBV12-4
j_gene: TRBJ1-5
abundance: once
d_gene: TRBD1
CDR3nt: TGTGCCAGCAGTTTCTTATGGACAGGGGGTTTGGATCAGCCCCAGCATTTT
CDR3aa: CASSFLWTGGLDQPQHF

v_gene: TRBV28
j_gene: TRBJ1-1
abundance: NA
d_gene: TRBD1
CDR3nt: TGTGCCAGCAGTTTACCGCCCCGACAGGGGACTGAAGCTTTCTTT
CDR3aa: CASSLPPRQGTEAFF

v_gene: TRBV29-1
j_gene: TRBJ2-1
abundance: NA
d_gene: NA
CDR3nt: TGCAGCGTTGAAGGGTCGGGGGAGCAGTTCTTC
CDR3aa: CSVEGSGEQFF

v_gene: TRBV24-1
j_gene: TRBJ2-1
abundance: few
d_gene: NA
CDR3nt: TGTGCCACCAGTGAGGGGAGATTCGGACAGCTGGTATCCAATGAGCAGTTCTTC
CDR3aa: CATSEGRFGQLVSNEQFF

v_gene: TRBV9
j_gene: TRBJ1-2
abundance: few
d_gene: NA
CDR3nt: TGTGCCAGCAGCCCCCAGGGTCTCTATGGCTACACCTTC
CDR3aa: CASSPQGLYGYTF

v_gene: TRBV6-2/TRBV6-3
j_gene: TRBJ2-1
abundance: NA
d_gene: TRBD1
CDR3nt: TGTGCCAGCAGTGCCCTAGGGGGCGCGTTTTCCTACAATGAGCAGTTCTTC
CDR3aa: CASSALGGAFSYNEQFF

v_gene: TRBV20-1
j_gene: TRBJ2-7
abundance: NA
d_gene: NA
CDR3nt: TGCAGTGTCCTTTGGAACGAGCAGTACTTC
CDR3aa: CSVLWNEQYF

v_gene: TRBV29-1
j_gene: TRBJ1-1
abundance: NA
d_gene: NA
CDR3nt: TGCAGCGTTGCGTTTACACCGAACACTGAAGCTTTCTTT
CDR3aa: CSVAFTPNTEAFF

v_gene: TRBV5-1
j_gene: TRBJ1-6
abundance: once
d_gene: NA
CDR3nt: TGCGCCAGCAGCTTGGATGATTCACCCCTCCACTTT
CDR3aa: CASSLDDSPLHF

v_gene: TRBV5-1
j_gene: TRBJ2-1
abundance: NA
d_gene: TRBD2
CDR3nt: TGCGCCAGCAGGTCAGCGGGAGGTTCAGGGTGCAATGAGCAGTTCTTC
CDR3aa: CASRSAGGSGCNEQFF

v_gene: TRBV7-2
j_gene: TRBJ2-7
abundance: few
d_gene: TRBD2
CDR3nt: TGTGCCAGCAGCCGATTACTAGCGGCTTCGACCTACGAGCAGTACTTC
CDR3aa: CASSRLLAASTYEQYF

v_gene: TRBV15
j_gene: TRBJ2-7
abundance: many
d_gene: NA
CDR3nt: TGTGCCACCAGCAGAGATCGGACAGCCTACGAGCAGTACTTC
CDR3aa: CATSRDRTAYEQYF

v_gene: TRBV20-1
j_gene: TRBJ2-3
abundance: NA
d_gene: TRBD2
CDR3nt: TGCAGTGCTCGGGCGCCAGCGGGAACTACGCAGTATTTT
CDR3aa: CSARAPAGTTQYF

v_gene: TRBV29-1
j_gene: TRBJ2-7
abundance: NA
d_gene: NA
CDR3nt: TGCAGCGCCATCCCGGCAGGGCTATACGAGCAGTACTTC
CDR3aa: CSAIPAGLYEQYF

v_gene: TRBV4-3
j_gene: TRBJ2-7
abundance: few
d_gene: NA
CDR3nt: TGCGCCAGCAGCCCTTATAGGGCCAACCCCTACGAGCAGTACTTC
CDR3aa: CASSPYRANPYEQYF

v_gene: TRBV20-1
j_gene: TRBJ2-7
abundance: NA
d_gene: TRBD1
CDR3nt: TGCAGTGCTATATCCGGGACAGGGCGCTACGAGCAGTACTTC
CDR3aa: CSAISGTGRYEQYF